This T cell receptor (beta chain) was documented in a study of cytomegalovirus exposure and HLA in healthy donors. Regarding the study as a whole: CMV serostatus was the only immune exposure information that was available. Most likely, a cluster of highly shared sequence variants arose as a sequencing artifact.

CDR3 length equals 15 residues. V was pared by 3 bases and J by 4 bases, with 3 bases of the junction left unmatched. Germline V gene data show CDR1 as KGHSH and CDR2 as LQKENI. Primers: 60 Vbeta forward and 13 Jbeta reverse. Here immunoSEQ multiplex PCR was the method, and the copy in TCRdb shows in-frame clones only, minus some. The table lists 100,000 to 150,000 clones, roughly two thirds of them singletons. Details on this clone: What it recognizes is unknown.

The sequenced sample consisted of PBMCs. The chain is built from TRBV18 and TRBJ2-5; 12 nucleotides agree with TRBD1. The sequence was obtained from a man aged 25-45 years in good health and CMV-seropositive. Written as DNA, the CDR3 is TGTGCCAGCTCACCCCCGGGACAGGGGGCAGAGACCCAGTACTTC. This sequence encodes CASSPPGQGAETQYF.